The rows below give T cell receptor beta chains drawn from one sample of a study of post-analysis software for immune sequencing data. Each CDR3 protein is one row after TCRdb ran MiXCR on the PCR reads. The data show a few hundred thousand distinct CDR3 sequences, less than 40% seen once. Sequencing was carried out using blood. These receptors were collected from a girl between 5 and 17 years old with multiple sclerosis. The CDR3 runs from the conserved cysteine through the conserved F or W. D genes are given only for firm matches. Clone size is stated in some rows and not others, as once, few, many or a class when expanded.

J gene	clone size	V gene	D gene	CDR3 protein	CDR3 DNA
TRBJ1-1	NA	TRBV6-6	NA	CATESDTIMNTEAFF	TGTGCCACCGAGTCGGACACAATCATGAACACTGAAGCTTTCTTT
TRBJ1-1	NA	TRBV20-1	TRBD1	CSARDHWTGSFMNTEAFF	TGCAGTGCTAGAGATCATTGGACAGGCAGCTTCATGAACACTGAAGCTTTCTTT
TRBJ2-3	NA	TRBV5-6	NA	CASSSDGTDTQYF	TGTGCCAGCAGCTCCGATGGCACAGATACGCAGTATTTT
TRBJ2-3	few	TRBV7-6	TRBD2	CASSRYTSGGRTDTQYF	TGTGCCAGCAGCCGATATACTAGCGGGGGCCGCACAGATACGCAGTATTTT
TRBJ1-1	NA	TRBV3-1	NA	CASSQMIPVAEAFF	TGTGCCAGCAGCCAAATGATTCCAGTGGCTGAAGCTTTCTTT
TRBJ1-1	NA	TRBV20-1	NA	CSASVGPTKDTEAFF	TGCAGTGCTAGCGTGGGACCTACGAAGGACACTGAAGCTTTCTTT
TRBJ2-5	few	TRBV7-3	NA	CASSLNRNRVGETQYF	TGTGCCAGCAGCTTAAATAGGAATCGGGTCGGAGAGACCCAGTACTTC
TRBJ1-6	few	TRBV2	NA	CASTLAANSPLHF	TGTGCCAGCACCCTAGCGGCTAATTCACCCCTCCACTTT
TRBJ2-1	few	TRBV4-1	TRBD2	CASSQDILAGGLGNEQFF	TGCGCCAGCAGCCAAGATATCCTAGCGGGGGGGCTGGGCAATGAGCAGTTCTTC
TRBJ2-3	NA	TRBV6-1	NA	CASSERVLGTDTQYF	TGTGCCAGCAGTGAAAGGGTACTTGGCACAGATACGCAGTATTTT
TRBJ2-7	few	TRBV7-2	NA	CASSLGGTSRSYNEQYF	TGTGCCAGCAGCTTAGGGGGGACCTCCCGCTCCTACAATGAGCAGTACTTC
TRBJ2-7	NA	TRBV12-3/TRBV12-4	TRBD1	CASNAEDRDYEQYF	TGTGCCAGCAACGCGGAGGACAGGGACTACGAGCAGTACTTC
TRBJ2-7	NA	TRBV12-3/TRBV12-4	NA	CASSSGRPQQYF	TGTGCCAGCAGCTCAGGGAGGCCCCAGCAGTACTTC
TRBJ2-5	few	TRBV20-1	NA	CSASEGGEETQYF	TGCAGTGCTAGTGAAGGGGGGGAGGAGACCCAGTACTTC
TRBJ2-3	few	TRBV12-3/TRBV12-4	TRBD2	CASRLAGSADTQYF	TGTGCCAGCAGACTAGCGGGGAGCGCAGATACGCAGTATTTT
TRBJ2-1	NA	TRBV28	TRBD1	CASRRGQRIQRIYNEQFF	TGTGCCAGCAGGAGGGGACAGAGGATACAAAGGATCTACAATGAGCAGTTCTTC
TRBJ2-7	NA	TRBV20-1	NA	CSARFAGRRYEQYF	TGCAGTGCTAGATTCGCGGGCCGGAGGTACGAGCAGTACTTC
TRBJ2-5	NA	TRBV10-3	TRBD1	CAISNRDREETQYF	TGTGCCATCAGTAACCGGGACAGGGAAGAGACCCAGTACTTC
TRBJ2-5	NA	TRBV28	TRBD2	CASRVPGWGGQETQYF	TGTGCCAGCAGAGTCCCCGGGTGGGGGGGCCAAGAGACCCAGTACTTC
TRBJ2-1	NA	TRBV6-6	TRBD2	CASSYGLAGLNEQFF	TGTGCCAGCAGTTACGGGCTAGCGGGGCTCAATGAGCAGTTCTTC
TRBJ2-3	NA	TRBV7-3	TRBD2	CASSPGTSGEDTQYF	TGTGCCAGCAGTCCCGGGACTAGCGGGGAGGATACGCAGTATTTT
TRBJ1-1	many	TRBV29-1	NA	CSVVGGRGRTEAFF	TGCAGCGTTGTGGGGGGGAGGGGTAGGACTGAAGCTTTCTTT